This T cell receptor (beta chain) was profiled in a study of cytomegalovirus exposure and HLA in healthy donors. Study results and limitations: The authors listed 150 to 200 TCR beta chains as cytomegalovirus-associated. Several of the most significant clusters were apparently associated with common viral pathogens in a later analysis. Donors were assumed by presence/absence analyses to have roughly uniform sequencing depth.

The CDR3 extends over 15 amino acids. From germline, CDR1 is LGHNA and CDR2 YNFKEQ. Trimming pared 0 bases from V and 5 bases from J, leaving 13 bases between. It was with 60 Vbeta and 13 Jbeta primers that the PCR ran. Assay: immunoSEQ multiplex PCR; the TCRdb copy retains only in-frame clones and omits some. In the table there are some 120,000 clones, about 82% of which are singletons. Worth noting for this clone: Antigen specificity is unknown.

The TCR sequence derives from a man in his forties or fifties in good health and CMV-seronegative. The sequenced material came from PBMCs. The chain employs TRBV4-2 and TRBJ1-2; unclear D gene. CDR3 residues: CASSQDLAVRYGYTF. CDR3 in DNA: TGTGCCAGCAGCCAAGATCTGGCGGTGAGGTATGGCTACACCTTC.